The 9 T cell receptor beta chains below come from one sample, sequenced in a study of T cell responses to AZD1222 COVID-19 vaccine. TCRdb's copy holds only in-frame clones and misses some; the assay was immunoSEQ multiplex PCR. The table lists approximately 71,000 clones, over 60% of them singletons. Sequenced material: peripheral blood, taken on day 0 of AZD1222 vaccination. The receptors were sampled from an adult in good health.

The CDR3 here is CASSYPLRSTGELFF. The CDR3 DNA reads TGTGCCAGCAGTTACCCCCTTCGGAGTACCGGGGAGCTGTTTTTT. The chain recombines TRBV6-2 or TRBV6-3 with TRBJ2-2; D ambiguous. V dropped 2 bases and J dropped 5 bases, with 12 bases sitting between them. Germline V gives CDR1 MNHEY, CDR2 SVGEGT. The CDR3 covers 15 residues.

CDR3 sequence: CASSPPTSGGRGEQFF. The CDR3 nucleotides are TGTGCCAGCTCACCACCGACTAGCGGGGGCCGCGGTGAGCAGTTCTTC. The V call is TRBV18, the J call TRBJ2-1; 12 nucleotides agree with TRBD2. The ends lost 0 bases at V and 9 bases at J; junction bases unmatched: 6. From germline, CDR1 is KGHSH and CDR2 LQKENI. The CDR3 totals 16 residues.

In DNA form, the CDR3 reads TGTGCCAGCAGTGGGGACGGTAACACTGAAGCTTTCTTT. Amino acid sequence: CASSGDGNTEAFF. The J gene is TRBJ1-1, the V gene TRBV28, with D perhaps matching TRBD1 (5 bases). The CDR3 is made up of 13 amino acids. Trimming shortened V by 5 bases and J by 2 bases, and 9 bases separated the two germline ends. Looked up from germline, CDR1 is MDHEN and CDR2 is SYDVKM.

The rearrangement joins TRBV4-1 to TRBJ1-5; 11 nucleotides align to TRBD1. CDR1 and CDR2 (germline): MGHRA, YSYEKL. CDR3 size: 19 residues. J was trimmed by 0 bases and V by 3 bases; bases with no gene match: 10. For the CDR3, the DNA is TGCGCCAGCAGCCAGGCTACCGGGACAGGGGGTATTAGCAATCAGCCCCAGCATTTT. Translated, it gives CASSQATGTGGISNQPQHF.

The V call is TRBV16, the J call TRBJ2-3; TRBD1 agrees at 9 bases. In germline, CDR1 is KGHSY, CDR2 FQNENV. The CDR3 spans 20 residues. Trimming took 4 bases from V and 3 from J; bases not matched to a gene: 20. CDR3 sequence reads: CASSPMGAALDRGKTDTQYF. CDR3 nucleotides: TGTGCCAGCAGCCCGATGGGGGCTGCCCTCGACAGGGGGAAGACAGATACGCAGTATTTT.

This chain uses TRBV7-2 with TRBJ2-7; tentative D call: TRBD2 (6 bases). Looked up from germline, CDR1 is SGHTA and CDR2 is FQGNSA. V was shortened by 3 bases and J by 6 bases, with 12 bases between the two germline ends. This CDR3 spans 13 amino acids. CDR3 in DNA: TGTGCCAGCAGCTTGGGACTTTCGGGCGAGCAGTACTTC. Amino acids: CASSLGLSGEQYF.

The gene calls are TRBV5-4 and TRBJ1-2; no clear D gene. The CDR3 spans 15 residues. Trimming shortened V by 4 bases and J by 2 bases, and 15 bases separated the two germline ends. Germline V gene lookup returns CDR1 SGHNT and CDR2 YYREEE (reference sequence). The CDR3 region is CASSNRQTVNYGYTF. CDR3 coding DNA: TGTGCCAGCAGCAACAGACAAACGGTGAACTATGGCTACACCTTC.

J is TRBJ1-4 and V is TRBV5-4; 11 bases line up with TRBD1. Germline-derived CDR1 and CDR2 are SGHNT and YYREEE (reference sequence). The CDR3 runs 15 residues. V was clipped by 9 bases and J by 0 bases; unmatched bases: 4. For the CDR3, the DNA is TGTGCCACCTGGGACAGGGGGGCAACTAATGAAAAACTGTTTTTT. Its translation: CATWDRGATNEKLFF.

The chain carries TRBV4-2 and TRBJ1-2; D is uncertain. In germline, CDR1 is LGHNA, CDR2 YNFKEQ. The CDR3 runs to 15 residues. The V and J ends lost 4 bases and 5 bases respectively, with 17 bases between them. This chain's CDR3 is CASSPQRGIEYGYTF. The DNA for the CDR3 is TGTGCCAGCAGCCCGCAACGAGGAATTGAGTATGGCTACACCTTC.